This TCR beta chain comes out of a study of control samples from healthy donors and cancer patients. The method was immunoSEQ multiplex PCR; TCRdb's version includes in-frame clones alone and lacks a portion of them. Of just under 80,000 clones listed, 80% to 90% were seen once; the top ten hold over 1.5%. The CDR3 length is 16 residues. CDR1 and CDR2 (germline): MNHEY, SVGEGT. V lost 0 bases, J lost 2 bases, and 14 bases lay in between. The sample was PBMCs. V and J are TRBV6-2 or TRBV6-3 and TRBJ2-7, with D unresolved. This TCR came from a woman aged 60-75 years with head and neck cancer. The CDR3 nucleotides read TGTGCCAGCAGTTACTCTTCTGACACCCTTCCCTACGAGCAGTACTTC. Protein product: CASSYSSDTLPYEQYF.